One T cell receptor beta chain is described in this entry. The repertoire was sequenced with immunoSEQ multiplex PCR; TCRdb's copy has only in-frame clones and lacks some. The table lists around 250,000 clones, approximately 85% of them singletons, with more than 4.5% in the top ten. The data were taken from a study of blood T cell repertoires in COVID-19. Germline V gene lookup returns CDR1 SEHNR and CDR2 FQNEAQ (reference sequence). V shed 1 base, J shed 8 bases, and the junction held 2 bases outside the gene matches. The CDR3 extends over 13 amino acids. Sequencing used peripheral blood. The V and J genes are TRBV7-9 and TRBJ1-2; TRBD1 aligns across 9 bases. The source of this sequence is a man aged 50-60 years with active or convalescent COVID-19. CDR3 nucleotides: TGTGCCAGCAGCTTAGGGGACAGGGAAGGCTACACCTTC. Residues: CASSLGDREGYTF.